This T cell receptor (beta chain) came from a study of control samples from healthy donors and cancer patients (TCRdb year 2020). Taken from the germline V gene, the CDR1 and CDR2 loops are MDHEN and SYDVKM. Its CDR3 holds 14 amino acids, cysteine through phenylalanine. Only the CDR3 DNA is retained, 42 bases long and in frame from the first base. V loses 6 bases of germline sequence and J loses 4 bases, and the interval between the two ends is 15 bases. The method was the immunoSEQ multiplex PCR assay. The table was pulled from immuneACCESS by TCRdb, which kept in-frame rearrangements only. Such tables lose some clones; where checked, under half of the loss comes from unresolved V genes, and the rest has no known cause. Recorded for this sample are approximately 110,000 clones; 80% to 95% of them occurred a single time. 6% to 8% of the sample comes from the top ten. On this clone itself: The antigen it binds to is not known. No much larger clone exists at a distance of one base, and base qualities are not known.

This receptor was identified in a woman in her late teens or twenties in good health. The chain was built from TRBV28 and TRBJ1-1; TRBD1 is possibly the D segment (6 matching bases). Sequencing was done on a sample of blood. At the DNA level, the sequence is TGTGCCAGCAGCCGAGGGGGGGCTAGCACTGAAGCTTTCTTT. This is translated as CASSRGGASTEAFF.